The sequence of this T cell receptor (beta chain) was determined in a study of T cell repertoires in ileal Crohn's disease (dated by TCRdb to between 2019 and 2020). For the study in its entirety: Median disease duration was around 8 years, and 35% of patients were identified as active smokers at the time of surgery. Roughly half of the patients were given postoperative therapy, with around eleven receiving thiopurines and about 19 receiving anti-TNF agents. Endoscopic postoperative recurrence was defined as a Rutgeerts score above i0. The study ran alongside a multicentre cohort designed to identify predictors of early endoscopic recurrence after ileocolonic resection. Surgery was performed for a complication in all patients, with stricturing disease in roughly 60% and penetrating disease in 39%. A prospective multicentre cohort supplied the roughly 57 Crohn's disease patients whose TCR repertoires were analysed. The study sequenced roughly 170 mucosal samples from 57 patients, taken at several locations on the surgical specimen and at postoperative endoscopy.

The CDR3 numbers 15 residues from cysteine through phenylalanine. Solely the CDR3 DNA is kept, with 45 bases framed from the first base. The V end loses 5 bases and the J end loses 0 bases, and a stretch of 11 bases separates them. The germline V gene (reference sequence) yields SGHKS for CDR1 and YYEKEE for CDR2. Adults with ileal or ileocolonic Crohn's disease and an indication for ileocolonic resection were eligible for inclusion. Whole ileal mucosal biopsies were stored frozen at -80°C before DNA extraction. Genomic DNA was isolated from frozen whole biopsies using a TRizol-based method, and the DNA was quantified with a NanoDrop 2000 spectrophotometer. Overall study outcomes, separate from this receptor: Compared with non-smokers, patients who were active smokers at surgery showed a significantly higher proportion of clonal expansions (25.9% vs 17.9%, p=0.02). Higher high-frequency clone percentages at surgery were associated with endoscopic recurrence; all patients with clonality above 26.8% (18/57) had recurrence. Mucosal CD4 and CD8 T cells were sorted and sequenced only in a subgroup of patients, the size of which was not stated. Compared with CD4 T cells, sorted CD8 T cells held more high-frequency clones, which suggests that the mucosal expansions were mostly CD8.

Roughly 550 nanograms of biopsy DNA per sample were submitted for commercial TCRB immunosequencing. A two-step, amplification bias-controlled multiplex PCR was used by Adaptive Biotechnology to amplify CDR3 regions from genomic DNA. In the first PCR, primers covered every V and J gene segment, and in the second PCR, barcodes and Illumina adapters were added. CDR3 libraries were sequenced using an Illumina instrument. The study's processing was this. The analysis drew on both the pipelines supplied by the vendor and custom analysis of the raw data in R/Bioconductor running R version 3.3.0. Clonality, which ranges from 0 to 1, was calculated as the inverse of the normalised Shannon entropy across all productive clones. The repertoire share taken up by the top 100 clones defined high-frequency clones, and only clones that passed a 95% confidence test were kept. Overlap between samples was measured with the Morisita-Horn index, while repertoire diversity was measured with the Simpson index. TCRdb took this table from immuneACCESS and kept in-frame rearrangements with V and J called. Such tables lack part of the clones; where checked against another copy, unresolved V genes explain under half of the gap, and the rest is unexplained. V, J and clone size are taken as reported in that table, and D and trimming were inferred from the DNA itself. Within this sample are some 6,600 clones, with under 85% of them counted one time only. The ten largest clones take up around 4.1% of the sample.

Details on this clone: Its cognate antigen has yet to be identified. It has no much larger one-base neighbor in the sample; base qualities were not kept.

Sequenced sample: ileal tissue. The chain was built from TRBV5-5 and TRBJ2-2; no D gene can be assigned with confidence. This TCR was sampled from an adult with Crohn's disease. The CDR3 has the sequence CASSLAAPNTGELFF. The DNA reads TGTGCCAGCAGTCTGGCAGCGCCGAACACCGGGGAGCTGTTTTTT. Extended through the reference TRBV5-5 and TRBJ2-2 proteins, this CDR3 yields the full variable domain: DAGVTQSPTHLIKTRGQQVTLRCSPISGHKSVSWYQQVLGQGPQFIFQYYEKEERGRGNFPDRFSARQFPNYSSELNVNALLLGDSALYLCASSLAAPNTGELFFGEGSRLTVL.